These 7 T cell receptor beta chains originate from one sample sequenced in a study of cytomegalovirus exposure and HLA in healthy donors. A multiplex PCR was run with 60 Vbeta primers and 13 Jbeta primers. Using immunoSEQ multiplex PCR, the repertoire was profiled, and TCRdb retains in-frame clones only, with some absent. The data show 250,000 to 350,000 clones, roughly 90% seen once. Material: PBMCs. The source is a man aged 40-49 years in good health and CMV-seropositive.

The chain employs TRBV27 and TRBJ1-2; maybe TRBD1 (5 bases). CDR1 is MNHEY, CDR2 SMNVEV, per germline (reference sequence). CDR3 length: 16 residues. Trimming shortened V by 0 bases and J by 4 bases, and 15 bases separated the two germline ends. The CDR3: CASSLSGSGIIYGYTF. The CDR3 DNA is TGTGCCAGCAGTTTATCGGGATCAGGGATTATCTATGGCTACACCTTC.

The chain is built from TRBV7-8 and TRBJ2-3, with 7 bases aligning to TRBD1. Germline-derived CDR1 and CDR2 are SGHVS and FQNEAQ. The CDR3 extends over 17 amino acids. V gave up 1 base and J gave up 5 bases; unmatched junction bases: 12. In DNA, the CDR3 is TGTGCCAGCAGCTTAGGGGACAGTCATCTTCCAGGAGATACGCAGTATTTT. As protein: CASSLGDSHLPGDTQYF.

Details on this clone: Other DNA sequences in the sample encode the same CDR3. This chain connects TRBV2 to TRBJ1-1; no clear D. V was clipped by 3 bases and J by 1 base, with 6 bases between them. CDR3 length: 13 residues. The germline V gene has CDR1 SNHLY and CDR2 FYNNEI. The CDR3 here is CASSDGGNTEAFF. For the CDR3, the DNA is TGTGCCAGCAGTGATGGAGGGAACACTGAAGCTTTCTTT.

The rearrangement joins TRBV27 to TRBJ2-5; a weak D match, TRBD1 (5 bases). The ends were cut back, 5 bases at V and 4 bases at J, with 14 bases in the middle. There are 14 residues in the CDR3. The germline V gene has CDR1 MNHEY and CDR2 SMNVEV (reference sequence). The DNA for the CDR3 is TGTGCCAGCAGTCCAGGGCCTTCGGTAGAGACCCAGTACTTC. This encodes CASSPGPSVETQYF.

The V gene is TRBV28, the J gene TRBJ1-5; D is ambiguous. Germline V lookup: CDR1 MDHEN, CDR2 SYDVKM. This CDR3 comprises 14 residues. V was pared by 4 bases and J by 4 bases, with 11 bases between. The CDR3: CASSSGSSNQPQHF. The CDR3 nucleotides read TGTGCCAGCAGTTCGGGGTCCTCGAATCAGCCCCAGCATTTT.

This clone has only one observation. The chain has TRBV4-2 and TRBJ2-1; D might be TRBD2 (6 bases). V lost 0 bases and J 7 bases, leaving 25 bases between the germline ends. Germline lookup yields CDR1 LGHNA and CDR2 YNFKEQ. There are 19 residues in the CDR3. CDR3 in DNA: TGTGCCAGCAGCCAAGATGGGGGGAGGCCCGGTCTTCGTCCGAATGAGCAGTTCTTC. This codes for CASSQDGGRPGLRPNEQFF.

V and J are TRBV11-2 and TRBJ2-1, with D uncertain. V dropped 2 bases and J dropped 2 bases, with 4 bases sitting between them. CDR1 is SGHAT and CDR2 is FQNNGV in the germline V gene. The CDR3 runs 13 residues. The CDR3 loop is CASSLLPYNEQFF. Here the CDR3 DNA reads TGTGCCAGCAGCTTACTACCCTACAATGAGCAGTTCTTC.